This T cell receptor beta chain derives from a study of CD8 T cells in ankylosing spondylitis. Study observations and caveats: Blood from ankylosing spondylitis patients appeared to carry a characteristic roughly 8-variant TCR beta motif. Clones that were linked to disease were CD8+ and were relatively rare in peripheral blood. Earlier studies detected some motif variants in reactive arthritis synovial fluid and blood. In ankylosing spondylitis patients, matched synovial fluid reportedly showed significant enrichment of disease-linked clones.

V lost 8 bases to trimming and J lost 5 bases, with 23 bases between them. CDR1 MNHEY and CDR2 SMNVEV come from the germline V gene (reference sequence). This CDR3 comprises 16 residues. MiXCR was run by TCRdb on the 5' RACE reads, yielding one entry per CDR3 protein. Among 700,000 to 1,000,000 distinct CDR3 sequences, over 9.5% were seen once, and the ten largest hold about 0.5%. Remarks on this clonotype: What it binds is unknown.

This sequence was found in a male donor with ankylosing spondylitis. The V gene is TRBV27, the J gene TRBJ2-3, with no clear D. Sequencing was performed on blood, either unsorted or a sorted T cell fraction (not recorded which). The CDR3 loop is CASAIAYDVGQDTQYF. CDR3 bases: TGTGCCAGCGCCATTGCGTACGACGTCGGCCAAGATACGCAGTATTTT.